In this sample, the clone carrying this TCR beta chain turned up many times. These data belong to a study of T cells in Graves' hyperthyroidism and ophthalmopathy. RNA transcripts served as the template for amplifying TCR beta CDR3 regions. Primed by the HTBI set, a first-round RT-PCR was run on the TCR CDR3. MiXCR was run by TCRdb on the multiplex PCR reads, yielding one entry per CDR3 protein. The table has roughly 700,000 distinct CDR3 sequences, 14% seen once. CDR1 is MNHEY, CDR2 SMNVEV, per germline (reference sequence). The CDR3 has 14 residues. Deletions cut 7 bases from V and 4 bases from J, with 13 bases between.

Sequenced input: blood. The TCR was taken from a woman between 18 and 29 years old with Graves' hyperthyroidism. The gene calls are TRBV27 and TRBJ2-2; D not resolved. The CDR3 coding sequence is TGTGCCAGCACCGCGGCCAGGCCCACCGGGGAGCTGTTTTTT. It encodes CASTAARPTGELFF.